Shown below are 19 T cell receptor beta chains from a single sample sequenced in a study of molecular identifiers for immune sequencing clone quantification. One entry per CDR3 protein, called by TCRdb with MiXCR from the PCR reads. The data contain about 40,000 distinct CDR3 sequences, under 20% of them singletons. Sequenced: naive CD8+ T cells from blood, with Jurkat cell RNA spiked in. Subset given: FACS-sorted CD8+CD4-CCR7+CD45RA+ naive T cells. All receptors come from a human donor in good health. Some libraries in this study had Jurkat cell RNA spiked in.

CDR3 residues: CASSFRQGGGYTF. The CDR3 DNA reads as TGTGCCAGCAGTTTTAGACAGGGTGGGGGCTACACCTTC. V is TRBV27 and J is TRBJ1-2; the match to TRBD1 covers 7 bases. This CDR3 has 13 residues. V lost 3 bases to trimming and J lost 8 bases; unmatched junction nucleotides: 6. CDR1 and CDR2 from the germline V gene are MNHEY and SMNVEV (reference sequence).

As to this clonotype: A much larger clone differs by one base, so this may be a read error. The chain couples TRBV9 to TRBJ2-6; D may correspond to TRBD1 or TRBD2 (5 bases each). V lost 4 bases, J lost 8 bases, and 16 bases lay in between. The CDR3 runs 15 residues. In germline, CDR1 is SGDLS, CDR2 YYNGEE. The CDR3 sequence: CASSLWGSGTNVLTF. CDR3 nucleotide sequence: TGTGCCAGCAGCCTCTGGGGCTCCGGGACCAACGTCCTGACTTTC. Full variable domain (missing parts from reference TRBV9 and TRBJ2-6): DSGVTQTPKHLITATGQRVTLRCSPRSGDLSVYWYQQSLDQGLQFLIQYYNGEERAKGNILERFSAQQFPDLHSELNLSSLELGDSALYFCASSLWGSGTNVLTFGAGSRLTVL.

This clonotype was recorded at least ten times. The V and J genes are TRBV27 and TRBJ1-6; no clear D gene. Germline lookup yields CDR1 MNHEY and CDR2 SMNVEV (reference sequence). This CDR3 region has 16 residues. Trimming removed 3 bases from V and 1 base from J, with 10 bases in between. CDR3 nucleotide sequence: TGTGCCAGCAGTTTGGGCAGTGGGTCCTATAATTCACCCCTCCACTTT. It translates to CASSLGSGSYNSPLHF.

Points on this clonotype: The junction shows a germline mismatch at one end, possibly a read error. This chain joins TRBV7-9 and TRBJ1-2; D may be TRBD1 (6 bases). The V gene's germline CDR1 is SEHNR and CDR2 FQNEAQ (reference sequence). The CDR3 has 15 amino acids. CDR3 loop: CSSSRSRQANYGYTF. The CDR3 bases are TGTTCCAGCAGCCGGTCTAGACAGGCAAACTATGGCTACACCTTC.

Ten or more counts support this clonotype. The chain recombines TRBV19 with TRBJ2-1; 8 bases align to TRBD1. The CDR3 spans 18 residues. The germline gives CDR1 LNHDA, CDR2 SQIVND (reference sequence). V lost 4 bases, J lost 8 bases, and 19 bases stayed unmatched. CDR3 residues: CASSKAKGQGIIGDEQFF. DNA of the CDR3: TGTGCCAGTAGTAAGGCAAAAGGACAGGGTATCATCGGGGATGAGCAGTTCTTC.

This clonotype was seen at least ten times. This chain connects TRBV9 to TRBJ1-3; weak D call: TRBD1 (6 bases). This CDR3 has 17 amino acids. V shed 4 bases and J shed 0 bases, with 17 bases lying between them. The germline gives CDR1 SGDLS, CDR2 YYNGEE. CDR3 in amino acids: CASSSLLRDNSGNTIYF. The CDR3 nucleotides are TGTGCCAGCAGCTCCCTCCTCCGGGACAACTCTGGAAACACCATATATTTT.

Many counts were recorded for this clonotype. This chain links TRBV28 with TRBJ2-7; 11 bases map to TRBD2. Trimming removed 0 bases from V and 3 bases from J; junction bases left unmatched: 4. The germline gives CDR1 MDHEN, CDR2 SYDVKM. CDR3 size: 16 residues. The CDR3 sequence: CASSLWPGTSGYEQYF. CDR3 coding DNA: TGTGCCAGCAGTTTATGGCCCGGGACTAGCGGCTACGAGCAGTACTTC. The variable domain in full, completed from reference TRBV28 and TRBJ2-7, reads DVKVTQSSRYLVKRTGEKVFLECVQDMDHENMFWYRQDPGLGLRLIYFSYDVKMKEKGDIPEGYSVSREKKERFSLILESASTNQTSMYLCASSLWPGTSGYEQYFGPGTRLTVT.

This clonotype was observed many times. The chain uses TRBV27 and TRBJ1-5; a weak D match, TRBD1 (5 bases). This CDR3 has 14 residues. The germline gives CDR1 MNHEY, CDR2 SMNVEV (reference sequence). Trimming pared 0 bases from V and 2 bases from J, leaving 5 bases between. This CDR3 reads CASSLSGGNQPQHF. The CDR3 DNA reads TGTGCCAGCAGTTTATCAGGGGGCAATCAGCCCCAGCATTTT.

This clonotype has ten or more counts. J is TRBJ2-2 and V is TRBV10-2; weak D call: TRBD2 (6 bases). The CDR3 totals 17 residues. Germline values: CDR1 WSHSY, CDR2 SAAADI. The V end was cut by 6 bases, the J end by 0 bases, with 17 bases between. The CDR3 loop reads CASSTIRSGANTGELFF. Here the CDR3 DNA reads TGCGCCAGCAGCACAATCCGTAGCGGTGCGAACACCGGGGAGCTGTTTTTT.

This clonotype has a count of ten or more. The J gene is TRBJ2-7, the V gene TRBV28; unclear D gene. The CDR3 loop spans 16 amino acids. Trimming cost V 3 bases and J 2 bases, with 17 bases left between them. The germline gives CDR1 MDHEN, CDR2 SYDVKM. Here the CDR3 reads CASSFYSSPSPYEQYF. CDR3 DNA sequence: TGTGCCAGCAGTTTCTATTCTTCCCCTTCTCCCTACGAGCAGTACTTC.

The chain carries TRBV6-5 and TRBJ2-7; TRBD2 agrees at 12 bases. Germline CDR1 is MNHEY and CDR2 is SVGAGI. Trimming removed 6 bases from V and 6 bases from J; junction bases left unmatched: 21. The CDR3 spans 19 residues. CDR3 sequence: CASSRQGLAGGPISTEQYF. Here the CDR3 DNA reads TGTGCCAGCAGCCGACAGGGTCTAGCGGGAGGGCCTATCTCGACCGAGCAGTACTTC.

This clonotype was detected a few times. The CDR3 bases are TGTGCCAGCAGCTTAGCGGACTCCCTTGAGCAGTTCTTC. It translates to CASSLADSLEQFF. The V call is TRBV7-2, the J call TRBJ2-1, with a tentative D call TRBD2 (5 bases). This CDR3 region has 13 residues. Germline V gives CDR1 SGHTA, CDR2 FQGNSA. Trimming removed 0 bases at V and 9 bases at J, with 9 bases between.

This clonotype was counted only a few times. The genes are TRBV7-2 and TRBJ2-1, with 9 bases aligning to TRBD2. V was clipped by 0 bases and J by 3 bases; unmatched bases: 3. CDR3 length equals 16 residues. Looked up from germline, CDR1 is SGHTA and CDR2 is FQGNSA. In DNA, the CDR3 is TGTGCCAGCAGCTTAGCCACTAGCGGGTTCTACAATGAGCAGTTCTTC. Its translation: CASSLATSGFYNEQFF. Variable domain in full (rest from reference TRBV7-2 and TRBJ2-1): GAGVSQSPSNKVTEKGKDVELRCDPISGHTALYWYRQSLGQGLEFLIYFQGNSAPDKSGLPSDRFSAERTGGSVSTLTIQRTQQEDSAVYLCASSLATSGFYNEQFFGPGTRLTVL.

This clonotype was observed at least ten times. The CDR3 DNA reads TGTGCCAGCAGCTCGACAGGGAGGACTGAAGCTTTCTTT. Its protein product is CASSSTGRTEAFF. This chain joins TRBV5-5 and TRBJ1-1, with 7 bases lining up with TRBD1. CDR1 is SGHKS, CDR2 YYEKEE, per germline (reference sequence). The ends lost 3 bases at V and 5 bases at J; junction bases unmatched: 4. CDR3 length: 13 amino acids.

This clonotype was seen only once. A much larger clone differs from this one at a single base, so this may be a read error. This sequence joins TRBV10-3 and TRBJ2-1; D perhaps matches TRBD2 (6 bases). The CDR3 is 13 residues long. Per the germline V gene, CDR1 is ENHRY and CDR2 is SYGVKD. Here the CDR3 reads CAIREVADNKQFF. The CDR3 DNA reads as TGTGCCATACGGGAAGTAGCGGACAATAAGCAGTTCTTC.

This clonotype occurred many times. The rearrangement links TRBV7-9 to TRBJ2-7; 8 bases map to TRBD1. This CDR3 comprises 15 residues. J gave up 5 bases and V 3 bases, and 9 bases lay outside the gene matches. Germline V gene lookup returns CDR1 SEHNR and CDR2 FQNEAQ (reference sequence). The CDR3 sequence: CASSFGQGDIDEQYF. Here the CDR3 DNA reads TGTGCCAGCAGCTTTGGACAGGGTGATATCGACGAGCAGTACTTC. The complete variable domain, with remaining parts taken from reference TRBV7-9 and TRBJ2-7, reads DTGVSQNPRHKITKRGQNVTFRCDPISEHNRLYWYRQTLGQGPEFLTYFQNEAQLEKSRLLSDRFSAERPKGSFSTLEIQRTEQGDSAMYLCASSFGQGDIDEQYFGPGTRLTVT.

Details on this clonotype: It is likely a read error, because the conserved phenylalanine at the end of the CDR3 is missing. The chain employs TRBV19 and TRBJ2-1; 7 nucleotides agree with TRBD2. Germline CDR1 reads LNHDA; CDR2 reads SQIVND (reference sequence). V gave up 5 bases and J gave up 9 bases; unmatched junction bases: 4. The CDR3 is 12 amino acids. The CDR3 DNA reads TGTGCCAGTAGTTGGGGGGGAGGTGAGCAGTTCCTC. This translates into CASSWGGGEQFL.

This clonotype has a count of ten or more. The V and J genes are TRBV6-2 or TRBV6-3 and TRBJ2-1; maybe TRBD1 (6 bases). V lost 4 bases and J 8 bases, leaving 9 bases between the germline ends. Germline CDR1 is MNHEY and CDR2 is SVGEGT. This CDR3 contains 12 residues. The DNA of the CDR3 is TGTGCCAGCAGTTTTGGGGGCTATGAGCAGTTCTTC. Amino acids: CASSFGGYEQFF.

This clonotype was detected a few times. V gene TRBV7-9 combines with J gene TRBJ2-4; tentatively, D is TRBD1 (6 bases). The CDR3 has 16 amino acids. V was cut by 5 bases and J by 0 bases, with 14 bases left in between. Germline loops: CDR1 SEHNR, CDR2 FQNEAQ (reference sequence). The CDR3 region has the DNA TGTGCCAGCAGCACAGGACAGAGGGTAGCCAAAAACATTCAGTACTTC. Its translation: CASSTGQRVAKNIQYF. Drawing the rest from reference TRBV7-9 and TRBJ2-4, the complete variable domain is DTGVSQNPRHKITKRGQNVTFRCDPISEHNRLYWYRQTLGQGPEFLTYFQNEAQLEKSRLLSDRFSAERPKGSFSTLEIQRTEQGDSAMYLCASSTGQRVAKNIQYFGAGTRLSVL.